The 26 T cell receptor beta chains given below trace back to one sample, sequenced in a study of response to subunit inactivated influenza vaccine (dated by TCRdb to the late 2010s). Receptors were amplified or captured by RT-PCR. Sequencing was performed on an Illumina HiSeq 2500. TCRdb reworked the public reads: Q25 trimming with fastp, MiXCR clone assembly, productive beta chains retained. Rows matching on CDR3 protein sequence are summarized as one entry with the most common DNA and genes. The table for this sample lists about 240,000 distinct CDR3 sequences; 12% of them were counted only once. The ten largest clones take up 7.8% of the sample. Here the sequenced sample was non-naive T cells sorted from PBMCs, taken approximately 15 days before vaccination. Reading the label with the study, this specimen's cell subset or site is: memory T cell fraction. The receptors originated from a man aged 50-60 years who received an inactivated influenza vaccine. Donor details come from another sample of the same person, matched by shared clones.

The V gene is TRBV25-1, the J gene TRBJ1-2; D call uncertain. The CDR3 length is 12 residues. V was shortened by 4 bases and J by 8 bases, with 11 bases between the two germline ends. Germline-derived CDR1 and CDR2 are MGHDK and SYGVNS. In DNA, the CDR3 is TGTGCCAGCAGTGTCAGCTACTGGGGCTACACCTTC. It codes for CASSVSYWGYTF.

This clonotype was seen more than once but under ten times. In DNA form, the CDR3 reads TGTGCCAGCACCCTAGGGACAGGGGGCGTAGATACGCAGTATTTT. It is translated as CASTLGTGGVDTQYF. The chain employs TRBV28 and TRBJ2-3; 12 nucleotides match TRBD1. The V and J ends lost 7 bases and 5 bases, in that order; junction bases with no gene match: 7. Germline-derived CDR1 and CDR2 are MDHEN and SYDVKM. The CDR3 covers 15 residues.

This clonotype was picked up a small number of times. The chain carries TRBV12-3 or TRBV12-4 and TRBJ2-4; 7 bases line up with TRBD1. J lost 3 bases, V lost 3 bases, and 5 bases had no gene match. The CDR3 runs 15 residues. The chain's CDR3 is CASSFDRVDKNIQYF. DNA for the CDR3: TGTGCCAGCAGTTTTGACAGGGTGGACAAAAACATTCAGTACTTC.

This clonotype was recorded many times. This chain links TRBV11-2 with TRBJ2-1; D is possibly TRBD2 (5 bases). The germline CDR1 and CDR2 sequences are SGHAT and FQNNGV. The CDR3 loop spans 13 amino acids. The ends were cut back, 7 bases at V and 5 bases at J, with 12 bases in the middle. The CDR3 DNA sequence: TGTGCCAGCATCCACGGGATGGACAATGAGCAGTTCTTC. Its translation: CASIHGMDNEQFF.

A word on this clonotype: An end of the junction does not agree with germline; a read error may underlie this. V usage is TRBV7-2 and J usage is TRBJ2-7; weak D call: TRBD2 (6 bases). Germline V lookup: CDR1 SGHTA, CDR2 FQGNSA. This CDR3 is built from 11 residues. The CDR3 sequence is CASSLGWREDF. The CDR3 region has the DNA TGTGCCAGCAGCTTAGGTTGGAGGGAGGACTTC.

This clonotype has just a few counts. The chain combines TRBV5-5 with TRBJ1-3; 7 bases fit TRBD1. CDR3 length equals 15 residues. Germline V lookup: CDR1 SGHKS, CDR2 YYEKEE (reference sequence). Losses at the gene ends were 2 bases for V and 0 bases for J; bases not matched to a gene: 2. The chain's CDR3 is CASSFQGVSGNTIYF. CDR3 sequence (DNA): TGTGCCAGCAGCTTCCAGGGGGTCTCTGGAAACACCATATATTTT.

The chain has TRBV10-3 and TRBJ2-3; D unresolved. CDR1 and CDR2 from the germline V gene are ENHRY and SYGVKD. The V end lost 3 bases, the J end lost 0 bases, and 10 bases lay between the germline ends. CDR3 length: 15 amino acids. CDR3 nucleotides: TGTGCCATCAGTGACTCGGTGTCTAGCACAGATACGCAGTATTTT. Amino acids: CAISDSVSSTDTQYF.

This chain links TRBV7-2 with TRBJ2-2; 9 bases agree with TRBD2. Losses at the gene ends were 7 bases for V and 7 bases for J; bases not matched to a gene: 13. This CDR3 comprises 16 residues. Germline V gene lookup returns CDR1 SGHTA and CDR2 FQGNSA. The CDR3 DNA reads TGTGCCAGCACCTCTCGGGGACTAGCAGGAGTCGGGGAGCTGTTTTTT. It codes for CASTSRGLAGVGELFF.

This clonotype was seen a few times. The J gene is TRBJ1-4, the V gene TRBV6-5, with D unresolved. The CDR3 runs 15 residues. With 2 bases removed from V and 10 bases from J, the gap between germline ends came to 17 bases. In germline, CDR1 is MNHEY, CDR2 SVGAGI. CDR3 sequence: CASSYESGVVGKLFF. In DNA, the CDR3 is TGTGCCAGCAGTTACGAATCAGGAGTCGTGGGAAAACTGTTTTTT.

The table lists this clonotype with a few counts. The V call is TRBV5-1, the J call TRBJ1-2; no clear D. Germline loops: CDR1 SGHRS, CDR2 YFSETQ. The CDR3 extends over 12 amino acids. V was cut by 5 bases and J by 3 bases, with 8 bases left in between. The DNA for the CDR3 is TGCGCCAGCAGTTTAGACGACTATGGCTACACCTTC. Translating it yields CASSLDDYGYTF.

This clonotype was seen only a few times. V is TRBV27 and J is TRBJ2-7; no reliable D call. This CDR3 has 15 amino acids. Trimming removed 5 bases from V and 2 bases from J, with 16 bases in between. CDR1 MNHEY and CDR2 SMNVEV come from the germline V gene (reference sequence). This chain's CDR3 is CASSPTLPGAYEQYF. The CDR3 DNA reads as TGTGCCAGCAGTCCCACCCTGCCGGGTGCCTACGAGCAGTACTTC.

Regarding this clonotype: Being one base from a much bigger clone, this may be a read error. V and J are TRBV6-2 or TRBV6-3 and TRBJ2-7; D may match TRBD1 or TRBD2 (5 bases each). This CDR3 is built from 14 residues. Germline V gene sequence: CDR1 MNHEY, CDR2 SVGEGT. The CDR3 sequence: CASSPTAGTYKQYF. Written as DNA, the CDR3 is TGTGCCAGCAGTCCGACCGCCGGGACCTACAAGCAGTACTTC.

This clonotype was found many times. V is TRBV5-1 and J is TRBJ2-3; TRBD2 might be the D (5 bases). The germline V gene encodes CDR1 SGHRS and CDR2 YFSETQ. V lost 7 bases and J lost 0, with 18 bases in between. The CDR3 runs 16 residues. The CDR3 reads CASALLGGWSTDTQYF. Here the CDR3 DNA reads TGCGCCAGCGCGCTCCTTGGAGGCTGGAGCACAGATACGCAGTATTTT.

This clonotype was counted many times. The chain has TRBV5-1 and TRBJ1-6; D is undetermined. The germline V gene encodes CDR1 SGHRS and CDR2 YFSETQ. The CDR3 runs 14 residues. V gave up 0 bases and J gave up 10 bases, with 11 bases separating them. The CDR3 DNA reads TGCGCCAGCAGCTTGGACGGTGCCGGGTCACCCCTCCACTTT. As protein: CASSLDGAGSPLHF.

Note on this clonotype: The junction shows a germline mismatch at one end, possibly a read error. This rearrangement joins TRBV6-5 to TRBJ1-6; D gene unclear. The CDR3 covers 15 residues. The V gene's germline CDR1 is MNHEY and CDR2 SVGAGI. CDR3 in amino acids: CASSYQGFLNSPLRF. Here the CDR3 DNA reads TGTGCCAGCAGTTATCAAGGGTTTCTCAATTCACCCCTCCGCTTT.

There are a few counts of this clonotype. The chain combines TRBV10-2 with TRBJ2-7; 9 bases match TRBD2. J gave up 4 bases and V 6 bases, and 10 bases lay outside the gene matches. Germline CDR1 and CDR2: WSHSY and SAAADI. The CDR3 is 15 residues long. CDR3 bases: TGCGCCAGCAGAGAAGGTAGCGGGGGACCTTACGAGCAGTACTTC. Translating gives CASREGSGGPYEQYF.

CDR3 sequence reads: CSARVGLAGGGSYNEQFF. DNA for the CDR3: TGCAGTGCTAGAGTAGGACTAGCGGGGGGGGGCTCCTACAATGAGCAGTTCTTC. The chain uses TRBV20-1 and TRBJ2-1; 15 nucleotides agree with TRBD2. The CDR3 totals 18 residues. Germline-derived CDR1 and CDR2 are DFQATT and SNEGSKA (reference sequence). The J segment lost 0 bases and the V segment lost 1 base, leaving 4 bases of the junction unmatched.

J is TRBJ2-7 and V is TRBV27; TRBD1 matches 8 bases. There are 15 residues in the CDR3. Germline CDR1 MNHEY, CDR2 SMNVEV (reference sequence). V trimming: 4 bases; J trimming: 0 bases; junction bases outside the gene matches: 5. The CDR3 is CASSYQGAGSYEQYF. Written as DNA, the CDR3 is TGTGCCAGCAGTTACCAGGGGGCCGGCTCCTACGAGCAGTACTTC.

This clonotype was recorded a few times. The chain links TRBV12-3 or TRBV12-4 to TRBJ2-2, with 7 bases lining up with TRBD2. CDR3 length: 15 residues. The V gene end was trimmed by 6 bases and the J gene end by 1 base; junction bases not matched to a gene: 5. CDR3 nucleotides: TGTGCCAGCAGGACGGGACTACAGAACACCGGGGAGCTGTTTTTT. This sequence encodes CASRTGLQNTGELFF.

This clonotype was counted many times. The V and J genes are TRBV7-8 and TRBJ2-7; possible D gene TRBD2, 6 bases. The CDR3 is made up of 14 amino acids. CDR1 SGHVS and CDR2 FQNEAQ come from the germline V gene. V lost 1 base and J 3 bases, leaving 10 bases between the germline ends. The chain's CDR3 is CASSLGGVLYEQYF. CDR3 in DNA: TGTGCCAGCAGCTTAGGGGGGGTCCTCTACGAGCAGTACTTC. The whole variable domain, filled in from reference TRBV7-8 and TRBJ2-7, reads GAGVSQSPRYKVAKRGQDVALRCDPISGHVSLFWYQQALGQGPEFLTYFQNEAQLDKSGLPSDRFFAERPEGSVSTLKIQRTQQEDSAVYLCASSLGGVLYEQYFGPGTRLTVT.

This clonotype came up many times. J is TRBJ1-1 and V is TRBV20-1, with 7 bases matching TRBD1. Germline-derived CDR1 and CDR2 are DFQATT and SNEGSKA (reference sequence). V trimming: 5 bases; J trimming: 5 bases; junction bases outside the gene matches: 8. The CDR3 is 13 residues long. CDR3 DNA: TGCAGTGCTCGACAGGGTATGTTAACTGAAGCTTTCTTT. Protein sequence: CSARQGMLTEAFF.

The chain employs TRBV20-1 and TRBJ2-7; 7 bases align to TRBD2. Germline V gene sequence: CDR1 DFQATT, CDR2 SNEGSKA (reference sequence). The CDR3 is 11 amino acids. V lost 3 bases and J lost 6; bases outside the gene matches: 2. In DNA form, the CDR3 reads TGCAGTGCTAGTAGGGAGGGCGAGCAGTACTTC. It yields the protein CSASREGEQYF.

This sequence joins TRBV2 and TRBJ2-7; D remains ambiguous. The germline V gene encodes CDR1 SNHLY and CDR2 FYNNEI. The V and J ends lost 6 bases and 4 bases respectively, with 7 bases between them. The CDR3 has 11 amino acids. DNA of the CDR3: TGTGCCAGCAGGGTTCAGTACGAGCAGTACTTC. Its protein product is CASRVQYEQYF.

At least ten counts were recorded for this clonotype. The V and J genes are TRBV29-1 and TRBJ2-1; 15 nucleotides line up with TRBD2. The V gene end was trimmed by 4 bases and the J gene end by 7 bases; junction bases not matched to a gene: 5. The CDR3 contains 15 residues. Germline values: CDR1 SQVTM, CDR2 ANQGSEA. CDR3 sequence: CSVGIGTSGGNEQFF. As DNA, the CDR3 is TGCAGCGTTGGTATTGGGACTAGCGGGGGGAATGAGCAGTTCTTC.

The chain has TRBV5-1 and TRBJ2-3; D unresolved. Germline CDR1 is SGHRS and CDR2 is YFSETQ. The CDR3 covers 14 residues. V was pared by 0 bases and J by 4 bases, with 9 bases between. The CDR3 region has the DNA TGCGCCAGCAGCTTGGTTGGGGTCTCAGATACGCAGTATTTT. Encoded protein: CASSLVGVSDTQYF. The whole variable domain, filled in from reference TRBV5-1 and TRBJ2-3, reads KAGVTQTPRYLIKTRGQQVTLSCSPISGHRSVSWYQQTPGQGLQFLFEYFSETQRNKGNFPGRFSGRQFSNSRSEMNVSTLELGDSALYLCASSLVGVSDTQYFGPGTRLTVL.

CDR3: CASSSSSGQGKGEQYF. CDR3 DNA sequence: TGTGCCAGCAGCTCCTCTAGTGGACAGGGGAAGGGCGAGCAGTACTTC. This chain connects TRBV11-2 to TRBJ2-7; 9 bases match TRBD1. Germline CDR1 is SGHAT and CDR2 is FQNNGV. The CDR3 consists of 16 residues. With V trimmed by 4 bases and J by 6 bases, 13 bases remained unmatched.